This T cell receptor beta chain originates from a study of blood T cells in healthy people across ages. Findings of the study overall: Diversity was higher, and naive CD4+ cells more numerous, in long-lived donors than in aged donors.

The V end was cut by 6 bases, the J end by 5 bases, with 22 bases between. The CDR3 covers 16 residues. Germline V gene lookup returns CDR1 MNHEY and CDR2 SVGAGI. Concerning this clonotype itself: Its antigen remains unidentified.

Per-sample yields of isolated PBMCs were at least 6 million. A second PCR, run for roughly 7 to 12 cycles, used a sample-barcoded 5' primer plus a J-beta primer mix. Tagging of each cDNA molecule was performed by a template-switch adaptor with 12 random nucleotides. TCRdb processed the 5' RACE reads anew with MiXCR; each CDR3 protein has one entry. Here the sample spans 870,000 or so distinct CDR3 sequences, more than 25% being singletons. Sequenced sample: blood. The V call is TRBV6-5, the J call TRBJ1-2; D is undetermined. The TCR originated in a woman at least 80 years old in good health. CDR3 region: CASSLEATPGIYGYTF. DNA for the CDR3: TGTGCCAGCAGCCTAGAGGCGACGCCTGGGATATATGGCTACACCTTC.